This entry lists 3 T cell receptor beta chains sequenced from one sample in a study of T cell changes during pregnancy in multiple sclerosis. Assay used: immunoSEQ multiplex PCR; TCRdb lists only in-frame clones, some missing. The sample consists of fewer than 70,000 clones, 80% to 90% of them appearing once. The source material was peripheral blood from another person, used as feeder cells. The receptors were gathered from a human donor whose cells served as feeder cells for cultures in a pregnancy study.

The CDR3 spells CASSLIALTSGGGSNNEQFF. The DNA for the CDR3 is TGTGCCAGCAGCTTAATCGCCCTCACCAGCGGGGGAGGTTCAAACAATGAGCAGTTCTTC. The rearrangement links TRBV7-3 to TRBJ2-1, with 8 bases identical to TRBD2. V trimming: 1 base; J trimming: 5 bases; junction bases outside the gene matches: 19. From germline, CDR1 is SGHTA and CDR2 FQGTGA. The CDR3 is 20 amino acids.

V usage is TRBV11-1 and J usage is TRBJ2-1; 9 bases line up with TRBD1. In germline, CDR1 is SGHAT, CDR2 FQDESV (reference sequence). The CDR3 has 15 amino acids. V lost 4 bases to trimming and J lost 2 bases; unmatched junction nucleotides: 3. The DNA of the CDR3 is TGTGCCAGCAGCTACGGACAGGGGCCCTACAATGAGCAGTTCTTC. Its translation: CASSYGQGPYNEQFF.

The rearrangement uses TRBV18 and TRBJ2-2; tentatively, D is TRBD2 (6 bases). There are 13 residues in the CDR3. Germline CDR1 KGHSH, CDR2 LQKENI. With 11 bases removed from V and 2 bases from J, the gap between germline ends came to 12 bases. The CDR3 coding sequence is TGTGCCTGCGGGGAGCCTAACACCGGGGAGCTGTTTTTT. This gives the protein CACGEPNTGELFF.